Listed here are 11 T cell receptor beta chains from one sample, sequenced in a study of control samples from healthy donors and cancer patients. The assay was immunoSEQ multiplex PCR, and TCRdb's table has in-frame clones only and misses some. The sample lists some 120,000 clones, about 94% occurring once. The specimen sequenced was blood. Source of these receptors: a man under 40 in good health.

The chain has TRBV6-5 and TRBJ2-5; D is possibly TRBD1 or TRBD2 (6 bases each). The CDR3 spans 14 residues. Trimming took off 5 bases at V and 1 base at J, with 11 bases between the two ends. Germline V lookup: CDR1 MNHEY, CDR2 SVGAGI. For the CDR3, the DNA is TGTGCCAGCAGTAGTTGGGGGGCCCAAGAGACCCAGTACTTC. Its translation: CASSSWGAQETQYF.

The gene calls are TRBV20-1 and TRBJ2-1; D is unresolved. The CDR3 is 12 amino acids. Trimming left V 3 bases short and J 10 bases short, with 13 bases between. Germline assignment: CDR1 DFQATT and CDR2 SNEGSKA (reference sequence). CDR3 region: CSASRSVGEQFF. CDR3 DNA: TGCAGTGCTAGTCGCTCGGTTGGCGAGCAGTTCTTC.

The chain carries TRBV9 and TRBJ2-7; D gene ambiguous. Germline CDR1 is SGDLS and CDR2 is YYNGEE. Trimming cost V 0 bases and J 0 bases, with 10 bases left between them. The CDR3 covers 15 residues. The CDR3 region has the DNA TGTGCCAGCAGCGTAGGGAACACCCCCTCCTACGAGCAGTACTTC. It translates to CASSVGNTPSYEQYF.

The chain has TRBV9 and TRBJ1-1, with 8 bases matching TRBD1. Per the germline V gene, CDR1 is SGDLS and CDR2 is YYNGEE. This CDR3 is 14 amino acids long. With V trimmed by 4 bases and J by 1 base, 3 bases remained unmatched. The CDR3 sequence: CASSLQGGNTEAFF. CDR3 coding DNA: TGTGCCAGCAGCTTACAGGGGGGGAACACTGAAGCTTTCTTT.

The chain has TRBV6-5 and TRBJ1-4, with 7 nucleotides matching TRBD1. CDR3 length: 14 residues. V lost 2 bases and J lost 7; bases outside the gene matches: 4. Germline V gene lookup returns CDR1 MNHEY and CDR2 SVGAGI. The CDR3 DNA reads TGTGCCAGCAGTTACAACAGGGGCTTTGAAAAACTGTTTTTT. It encodes CASSYNRGFEKLFF.

For the CDR3, the DNA is TGTGCCAGCAGTTTTCTAGCGGCGTACCAAGAGACCCAGTACTTC. Residues: CASSFLAAYQETQYF. The rearrangement links TRBV27 to TRBJ2-5; 7 bases are shared with TRBD2. The CDR3 contains 15 residues. The ends lost 3 bases at V and 0 bases at J; junction bases unmatched: 4. Germline V gives CDR1 MNHEY, CDR2 SMNVEV (reference sequence).

This chain connects TRBV19 to TRBJ2-1; the match to TRBD2 covers 12 bases. V trimming: 5 bases; J trimming: 0 bases; junction bases outside the gene matches: 8. CDR1 LNHDA and CDR2 SQIVND come from the germline V gene (reference sequence). This CDR3 region has 18 residues. This CDR3 is CASSAMTSGGASYNEQFF. CDR3 in DNA: TGTGCCAGTAGTGCGATGACTAGCGGGGGAGCCTCCTACAATGAGCAGTTCTTC.

V is TRBV6-2 or TRBV6-3 and J is TRBJ1-1; 8 nucleotides match TRBD1. The CDR3 runs to 14 residues. Looked up from germline, CDR1 is MNHEY and CDR2 is SVGEGT. Unmatched junction bases numbered 4, after V lost 5 bases and J lost 2 bases. CDR3 protein: CASSRTGGNTEAFF. The CDR3 DNA is TGTGCCAGCAGTAGAACAGGGGGAAACACTGAAGCTTTCTTT.

The rearrangement uses TRBV28 and TRBJ2-7; the D is unclear. This CDR3 has 11 amino acids. CDR1 and CDR2 (germline): MDHEN, SYDVKM. Deletions cut 3 bases from V and 10 bases from J, with 10 bases between. CDR3 amino acids: CASSFLVVQYF. In DNA form, the CDR3 reads TGTGCCAGCAGTTTTCTGGTCGTACAGTACTTC.

The rearrangement links TRBV5-1 to TRBJ2-2; the D gene is possibly TRBD2 (6 bases). CDR1 and CDR2 (germline): SGHRS, YFSETQ. V was trimmed by 5 bases and J by 3 bases, leaving 17 bases between them. The CDR3 loop spans 16 amino acids. The CDR3 protein is CASRPMLGGYTGELFF. The CDR3 DNA reads TGCGCCAGCAGGCCGATGCTCGGGGGTTACACCGGGGAGCTGTTTTTT.

The V and J genes are TRBV30 and TRBJ1-4; tentative D call: TRBD1 (5 bases). The CDR3 contains 15 residues. Between the trimmed V and J ends, which lost 0 bases and 7 bases, there was a span of 15 bases. Germline V gene lookup returns CDR1 GTSNPN and CDR2 SVGIG (reference sequence). CDR3 bases: TGTGCCTGGAGTGTATATGGGCAGGGAATTGAAAAACTGTTTTTT. It encodes CAWSVYGQGIEKLFF.